This TCR beta chain is from a study of shared clonotypes between healthy human individuals. Study-wide findings and caveats: Compared with memory subsets, naive subsets generally had larger estimated richness.

Of note for this clone: Its specificity is not known.

The CDR3 is 15 amino acids. From germline, CDR1 is SGHDT and CDR2 YYEEEE. V lost 1 base to trimming and J lost 5 bases; unmatched junction nucleotides: 6. Assay used: immunoSEQ multiplex PCR; TCRdb lists only in-frame clones, some missing. The sample shows about 1 million clones, roughly 80% of them seen only once. The chain couples TRBV5-6 to TRBJ2-1, with 7 bases identical to TRBD2. The clonotype comes from a man between 18 and 35 years old in good health. Sequencing was done on a sample of memory CD4+ T cells sorted from blood. Subset reported: CD45RA-negative fraction. The CDR3 region has the DNA TGTGCCAGCAGCTTGATCTCCGCGGGGGACAATGAGCAGTTCTTC. Protein: CASSLISAGDNEQFF.